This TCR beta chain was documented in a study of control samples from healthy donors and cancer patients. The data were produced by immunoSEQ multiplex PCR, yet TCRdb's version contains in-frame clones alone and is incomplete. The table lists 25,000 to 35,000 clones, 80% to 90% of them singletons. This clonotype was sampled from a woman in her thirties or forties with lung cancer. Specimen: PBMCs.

The CDR3 region is CASSLFGTEGQFF. CDR3 nucleotide sequence: TGCGCCAGCAGCTTGTTCGGGACAGAGGGGCAGTTCTTC. This rearrangement joins TRBV5-1 to TRBJ2-1; 7 bases agree with TRBD1. Trimming removed 1 base from V and 12 bases from J; junction bases left unmatched: 7. CDR3 length equals 13 residues. The V gene's germline CDR1 is SGHRS and CDR2 YFSETQ.